This T cell receptor (beta chain) was observed in a study of CD8 T cells in ankylosing spondylitis. Study-wide results and caveats: A TCR beta motif of eight highly homologous variants appeared characteristic of ankylosing spondylitis blood. Disease-linked clones bore a CD8+ phenotype, appearing relatively rarely in peripheral blood. Matched synovial fluid from ankylosing spondylitis patients was reported to be enriched for disease-linked clones.

As the method for making TCR beta libraries, quantitative 5'-RACE with molecular barcodes was used. MiXCR was run by TCRdb on the 5' RACE reads, yielding one entry per CDR3 protein. The sample carries 150,000 to 200,000 distinct CDR3 sequences, around a third recorded once. As concerns this clonotype: Its cognate antigen is unknown.

Trimming cost V 2 bases and J 2 bases; bases outside gene matches: 9. The germline gives CDR1 ENHRY, CDR2 SYGVKD. The CDR3 sequence is 16 residues long. The genes are TRBV10-3 and TRBJ2-7; 7 positions match TRBD1. This clonotype originated in a male donor with ankylosing spondylitis. The sample consisted of synovial fluid, either unsorted or a sorted T cell fraction (not recorded which). The chain's CDR3 is CAISEEGTALPYEQYF. CDR3 coding DNA: TGTGCCATCAGTGAGGAGGGGACAGCCCTACCCTACGAGCAGTACTTC.